This entry lists 9 T cell receptor beta chains sequenced from one sample in a study of blood T cell repertoires in COVID-19. This table comes from immunoSEQ multiplex PCR, and its TCRdb copy is limited to in-frame clones, with some not included. This sample yields about 120,000 clones, of which roughly nine tenths are seen a single time; about 8% belongs to the top ten. What was sequenced was peripheral blood. These receptors were taken from a man between 65 and 85 years old who had recovered from COVID-19.

The chain recombines TRBV10-3 with TRBJ1-2; 8 bases fit TRBD1. From germline, CDR1 is ENHRY and CDR2 SYGVKD. V shed 7 bases and J 6 bases; nucleotides not matched to a gene: 10. This CDR3 region has 14 residues. The CDR3 here is CAITSAGGGDGYTF. DNA for the CDR3: TGTGCCATCACTTCGGCAGGGGGCGGGGATGGCTACACCTTC.

The chain joins TRBV2 to TRBJ2-1, with 8 nucleotides matching TRBD2. CDR3 length: 15 residues. The germline gives CDR1 SNHLY, CDR2 FYNNEI. V dropped 6 bases and J dropped 6; count of bases not matched to a gene: 10. CDR3 loop: CASSVGLGISNEQFF. The CDR3 DNA follows: TGTGCCAGCAGCGTGGGACTAGGGATCAGCAATGAGCAGTTCTTC.

The rearrangement links TRBV19 to TRBJ1-1, with 10 bases matching TRBD1. V lost 10 bases, J lost 11 bases, and 13 bases stayed unmatched. This CDR3 region has 13 residues. CDR1 and CDR2 from the germline V gene are LNHDA and SQIVND (reference sequence). The CDR3 DNA reads TGTGCCACCGCGGACAGGGGGTTGGTGTTGGCTTTCTTT. Translating it yields CATADRGLVLAFF.

This clone was seen just once. The V call is TRBV15, the J call TRBJ2-7, with 10 bases that match TRBD2. Trimming removed 2 bases from V and 2 bases from J; junction bases left unmatched: 3. Per the germline V gene, CDR1 is LNHNV and CDR2 is YYDKDF (reference sequence). The CDR3 has 15 residues. CDR3 in DNA: TGTGCCACCAGCAGAACCCTAGCGGGAGCCTACGAGCAGTACTTC. Protein product: CATSRTLAGAYEQYF.

The chain couples TRBV7-2 to TRBJ2-5; 7 bases map to TRBD1. Germline V gives CDR1 SGHTA, CDR2 FQGNSA. The CDR3 is 14 residues long. Trimming cost V 4 bases and J 1 base; bases outside gene matches: 3. CDR3 DNA sequence: TGTGCCAGCAGCTGGGGACAGACCCAAGAGACCCAGTACTTC. Its protein is CASSWGQTQETQYF. Supplemented by reference TRBV7-2 and TRBJ2-5, the full variable domain reads GAGVSQSPSNKVTEKGKDVELRCDPISGHTALYWYRQSLGQGLEFLIYFQGNSAPDKSGLPSDRFSAERTGGSVSTLTIQRTQQEDSAVYLCASSWGQTQETQYFGPGTRLLVL.

This clone was observed a single time. The chain is built from TRBV28 and TRBJ2-3; 8 bases map to TRBD2. Germline CDR1 is MDHEN and CDR2 is SYDVKM. Trimming at V came to 2 bases and at J to 5 bases, leaving 3 bases not matched to a gene. The CDR3 length is 14 residues. Here the CDR3 reads CASSLREGQDTQYF. DNA for the CDR3: TGTGCCAGCAGTTTACGGGAGGGCCAAGATACGCAGTATTTT.

V and J are TRBV18 and TRBJ2-3; 11 bases match TRBD2. The junction had 5 bases not matched to a gene; V was cut back by 5 bases and J by 13 bases. Germline V gene sequence: CDR1 KGHSH, CDR2 LQKENI. The CDR3 runs to 12 residues. CDR3 region: CASSYPSGGKYF. In nucleotides, the CDR3 is TGTGCCAGCTCATACCCTAGCGGGGGGAAGTATTTT.

This chain links TRBV3-1 (or the pseudogene TRBV3-2) with TRBJ2-3; 10 nucleotides align to TRBD1. The CDR3 sequence is 15 residues long. CDR1 is LGHDT and CDR2 is YNNKEL in the germline V gene (reference sequence). V dropped 6 bases and J dropped 4; count of bases not matched to a gene: 7. CDR3 in amino acids: CASRLTGGSPDTQYF. In DNA, the CDR3 is TGTGCCAGCAGACTGACAGGGGGCAGCCCAGATACGCAGTATTTT.

The chain combines TRBV5-4 with TRBJ1-6; D is uncertain. Germline V gene sequence: CDR1 SGHNT, CDR2 YYREEE (reference sequence). CDR3 length equals 13 residues. The V gene lost 0 bases and the J gene lost 10 bases, with 8 bases spanning the gap. The CDR3 loop is CASSLVIGSPLHF. CDR3 in DNA: TGTGCCAGCAGCTTGGTAATCGGGTCACCCCTCCACTTT.